A single sample gave rise to the 6 T cell receptor beta chains below, sequenced in a study of cytomegalovirus exposure and HLA in healthy donors. This PCR relied on a set of 60 Vbeta primers and 13 Jbeta primers. Produced via immunoSEQ multiplex PCR; TCRdb's table is partial and in-frame only. Altogether about 160,000 clones are present, approximately 80% being singletons, with the ten largest covering approximately 2.4%. Sequencing used PBMCs. The receptors here all came from a male donor in good health and CMV-seronegative.

This clone has more than one count but fewer than ten. The chain is built from TRBV7-2 and TRBJ1-4; no firm D call. Germline V gene lookup returns CDR1 SGHTA and CDR2 FQGNSA. The CDR3 contains 12 residues. Trimming pared 0 bases from V and 10 bases from J, leaving 6 bases between. The CDR3 loop reads CASSLAAGKLFF. In DNA form, the CDR3 reads TGTGCCAGCAGCTTAGCGGCAGGAAAACTGTTTTTT.

The chain joins TRBV15 to TRBJ2-4; 8 bases match TRBD1. The CDR3 is 18 residues long. V shed 0 bases and J 0 bases; nucleotides not matched to a gene: 7. Germline V CDR1 and CDR2: LNHNV, YYDKDF (reference sequence). The CDR3 here is CATSRDTVRGRAKNIQYF. CDR3 nucleotide sequence: TGTGCCACCAGCAGAGATACGGTCAGGGGGCGAGCCAAAAACATTCAGTACTTC. Based on the CDR3 plus reference TRBV15 and TRBJ2-4, the full variable domain is DAMVIQNPRYQVTQFGKPVTLSCSQTLNHNVMYWYQQKSSQAPKLLFHYYDKDFNNEADTPDNFQSRRPNTSFCFLDIRSPGLGDTAMYLCATSRDTVRGRAKNIQYFGAGTRLSVL.

The chain couples TRBV4-1 to TRBJ2-2, with unresolved D. There are 17 residues in the CDR3. V was shortened by 4 bases and J by 6 bases, with 21 bases between the two germline ends. Germline V gene data show CDR1 as MGHRA and CDR2 as YSYEKL. In nucleotides, the CDR3 is TGCGCCAGCAGCCTTCCTTCGCGGCTCCTGGTCCCCGGGGAGCTGTTTTTT. Translation: CASSLPSRLLVPGELFF.

The chain uses TRBV7-2 and TRBJ2-7, with 8 bases lining up with TRBD1. V lost 1 base and J lost 4; bases outside the gene matches: 0. Germline CDR1 SGHTA, CDR2 FQGNSA. The CDR3 sequence is 13 residues long. The DNA of the CDR3 is TGTGCCAGCAGCTTAGGGACAGGGTACGAGCAGTACTTC. Translated, it gives CASSLGTGYEQYF.

The chain links TRBV6-1 to TRBJ2-7; a possible D gene is TRBD1 (6 bases). This CDR3 region has 14 residues. The V gene's germline CDR1 is MNHNS and CDR2 SASEGT. V was cut by 7 bases and J by 0 bases, with 13 bases left in between. The CDR3 DNA reads TGTGCCAGCATTTGGACAGTCAGCTCCTACGAGCAGTACTTC. Translated: CASIWTVSSYEQYF.

This clone was seen only a few times. The rearrangement uses TRBV6-6 and TRBJ2-3, with D perhaps TRBD1 (8 bases). This CDR3 spans 14 amino acids. V lost 6 bases and J 8 bases, leaving 18 bases between the germline ends. The germline gives CDR1 MNHNY, CDR2 SVGAGI (reference sequence). CDR3 amino acids: CASRGGTGPATQYF. DNA of the CDR3: TGTGCCAGCAGGGGGGGGACAGGACCAGCTACGCAGTATTTT.